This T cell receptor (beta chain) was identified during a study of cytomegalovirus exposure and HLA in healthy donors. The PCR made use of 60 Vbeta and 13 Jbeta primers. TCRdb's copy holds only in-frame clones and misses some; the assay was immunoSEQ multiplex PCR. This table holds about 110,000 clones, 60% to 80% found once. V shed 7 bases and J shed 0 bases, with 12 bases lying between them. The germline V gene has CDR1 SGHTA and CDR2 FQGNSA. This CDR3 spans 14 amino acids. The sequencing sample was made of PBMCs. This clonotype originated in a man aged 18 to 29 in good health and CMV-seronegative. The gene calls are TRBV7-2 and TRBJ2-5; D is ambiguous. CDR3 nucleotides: TGTGCCAGCACCCGTCCCCCCCACCAAGAGACCCAGTACTTC. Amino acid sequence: CASTRPPHQETQYF.